The T cell receptor beta chain described here comes from a study of T cells in Graves' hyperthyroidism and ophthalmopathy. Study-wide context: Any treatment followed the collection of peripheral blood at initial diagnosis. The study, taken as a whole, reports: Model output signaled ophthalmopathy a median roughly 6.5 months ahead of onset.

The CDR3 is 16 residues long. Trimming at V came to 4 bases and at J to 5 bases, leaving 15 bases not matched to a gene. From germline, CDR1 is SGHKS and CDR2 YYEKEE (reference sequence). RNA transcripts provided the source from which TCR beta CDR3 regions were amplified. First-round RT-PCR of the TCR CDR3 relied on the HTBI primer set. TCRdb reprocessed the multiplex PCR reads with MiXCR, giving one entry per CDR3 protein. Among around 420,000 distinct CDR3 sequences listed, 15% to 19% were seen once. This clonotype was observed many times. Its antigen is still unknown. Stable disease denoted Graves' hyperthyroidism without ophthalmopathy progression within 18 months.

The sequenced sample was blood. This TCR was sampled from a young woman with Graves' hyperthyroidism. The chain recombines TRBV5-5 with TRBJ2-7; 7 nucleotides agree with TRBD1. CDR3 coding DNA: TGTGCCAGCAGCCTACGTGGACAGGTCCTATCCAACGAGCAGTACTTC. Its translation: CASSLRGQVLSNEQYF. The full variable domain, its missing parts supplied by reference TRBV5-5 and TRBJ2-7, is DAGVTQSPTHLIKTRGQQVTLRCSPISGHKSVSWYQQVLGQGPQFIFQYYEKEERGRGNFPDRFSARQFPNYSSELNVNALLLGDSALYLCASSLRGQVLSNEQYFGPGTRLTVT.